This TCR beta chain comes out of a study of CD8 T cells in ankylosing spondylitis. Study conclusions and caveats: CD8+ disease-linked clones were present at relatively low frequencies in blood. Disease-linked clones reportedly concentrated significantly in matched ankylosing spondylitis synovial fluid. Seemingly distinctive of ankylosing spondylitis blood was a TCR beta motif formed by eight highly homologous variants. Some of the motif variants had earlier been found in reactive arthritis patients' fluid and blood.

This clonotype was found a few times. Antigen: not known. The CDR3 loop spans 17 amino acids. Germline CDR1 is SGHVS and CDR2 is FQNEAQ. V was cut by 1 base and J by 7 bases, with 20 bases left in between. TCR beta libraries were made by quantitative 5'-RACE with molecular barcodes. TCRdb reprocessed the 5' RACE reads with MiXCR, giving one entry per CDR3 protein. This sample yields 200,000 to 250,000 distinct CDR3 sequences, of which 15% to 20% are seen a single time; 42% belongs to the top ten. The rearrangement joins TRBV7-8 to TRBJ2-1; possibly TRBD1 or TRBD2 for D (6 bases each). This clonotype originated in a male donor with ankylosing spondylitis. Sequenced input: blood, either unsorted or a sorted T cell fraction (not recorded which). Here the CDR3 DNA reads TGTGCCAGCAGCTTAGAGTTTAGGGGGGACCTTAGGAATGAGCAGTTCTTC. Translation: CASSLEFRGDLRNEQFF.